One and the same sample provided the 21 T cell receptor beta chains below, sequenced in a study of T cell repertoires in cytomegalovirus infection. TCRdb re-derived calls from the reads in MiXCR, one entry per CDR3 protein. The sample holds some 400,000 distinct CDR3 sequences, roughly 31% seen once. The material sequenced was PBMCs. These receptors were taken from a human donor in good health (CMV status not recorded). Some clones in this sample may be carry-over from other donors' samples.

The J gene is TRBJ1-6, the V gene TRBV5-5, with TRBD1 matching 9 bases. The CDR3 sequence is 16 residues long. V shed 1 base and J 7 bases; nucleotides not matched to a gene: 6. The germline gives CDR1 SGHKS, CDR2 YYEKEE (reference sequence). CDR3 amino acids: CASSLWTGVGNSPLHF. In DNA form, the CDR3 reads TGTGCCAGCAGCTTGTGGACAGGGGTTGGCAATTCACCCCTCCACTTT.

On this clonotype: A read error may produce the germline difference seen at one junction end. The gene calls are TRBV7-2 and TRBJ2-7; D call uncertain. The CDR3 runs to 13 residues. Germline V lookup: CDR1 SGHTA, CDR2 FQGNSA. The CDR3 coding sequence is TGTGCAAGCAGCCACGGACCGATCTACGAGCAGTACTTC. This sequence encodes CASSHGPIYEQYF.

The V and J genes are TRBV12-3 or TRBV12-4 and TRBJ1-2; D call uncertain. This CDR3 comprises 14 residues. V was pared by 7 bases and J by 7 bases, with 19 bases between. The CDR3 DNA sequence: TGTGCCAGCAACCGACCCACTGAAAGATCTGGCTACACCTTC. Amino acid sequence: CASNRPTERSGYTF.

The CDR3 reads CASSLGGTGGGADTQYF. The CDR3 DNA reads TGTGCCAGCAGTTTAGGAGGGACAGGGGGCGGCGCAGATACGCAGTATTTT. This chain connects TRBV12-3 or TRBV12-4 to TRBJ2-3; 12 bases are shared with TRBD1. V lost 1 base and J lost 4; bases outside the gene matches: 6. The CDR3 runs 17 residues.

This clonotype is a singleton in its sample. The missing conserved phenylalanine or tryptophan at the end of this CDR3 makes a read error likely. The chain is built from TRBV12-5 and TRBJ2-1; D not certain. V was trimmed by 8 bases and J by 8 bases, leaving 13 bases between them. The CDR3 has 12 residues. Germline values: CDR1 LGHNT, CDR2 FRNRAP. In nucleotides, the CDR3 is TGTGCTAGTTCCCAGTCTATAGATGAGCAGTTCTTA. Protein product: CASSQSIDEQFL.

J is TRBJ1-3 and V is TRBV28; tentative D call: TRBD1 (5 bases). Trimming stripped 3 bases from V and 0 bases from J, with 12 bases between. Germline V gene sequence: CDR1 MDHEN, CDR2 SYDVKM. This CDR3 is built from 16 residues. The CDR3 loop reads CASSFGHRSSGNTIYF. The CDR3 bases are TGTGCCAGCAGTTTTGGACATCGAAGCTCTGGAAACACCATATATTTT. The full variable domain, completed using reference TRBV28 and TRBJ1-3, is DVKVTQSSRYLVKRTGEKVFLECVQDMDHENMFWYRQDPGLGLRLIYFSYDVKMKEKGDIPEGYSVSREKKERFSLILESASTNQTSMYLCASSFGHRSSGNTIYFGEGSWLTVV.

This clonotype has a count of ten or more. V and J are TRBV6-1 and TRBJ1-1; D not resolved. CDR1 is MNHNS and CDR2 is SASEGT in the germline V gene. The germline V and J ends were trimmed by 0 bases and 0 bases, with 8 bases remaining between them. The CDR3 is 15 amino acids. CDR3 DNA sequence: TGTGCCAGCAGTGAAGCTGTAGGGTTGAACACTGAAGCTTTCTTT. Protein sequence: CASSEAVGLNTEAFF.

The chain links TRBV14 to TRBJ1-4; D ambiguous. V lost 1 base and J lost 5, with 11 bases in between. This CDR3 has 15 residues. Germline CDR1 SGHDN, CDR2 FVKESK. The CDR3 spells CASSQAGAPNEKLFF. The CDR3 DNA reads as TGTGCCAGCAGCCAAGCAGGAGCCCCCAATGAAAAACTGTTTTTT.

This clonotype was detected once. The chain is built from TRBV4-3 and TRBJ1-1; the D is unclear. The CDR3 has 14 residues. The ends were cut back, 0 bases at V and 3 bases at J, with 8 bases in the middle. Germline lookup yields CDR1 LGHNA and CDR2 YSLEER. The DNA for the CDR3 is TGCGCCAGCAGCCAAGAAGGATGGGACACTGAAGCTTTCTTT. Residues: CASSQEGWDTEAFF.

This clonotype was observed a handful of times. The rearrangement uses TRBV6-2 or TRBV6-3 and TRBJ2-7; possible D gene TRBD2, 5 bases. From germline, CDR1 is MNHEY and CDR2 SVGEGT. Trimming cost V 0 bases and J 2 bases, with 23 bases left between them. The CDR3 runs to 19 residues. CDR3 nucleotides: TGTGCCAGCAGTTACTCGATTCTAGCCAAGTTGGAGGAGACCTACGAGCAGTACTTC. Its protein is CASSYSILAKLEETYEQYF.

This clonotype turned up a few times. This chain connects TRBV6-6 to TRBJ2-1; tentative D call: TRBD2 (6 bases). Germline V lookup: CDR1 MNHNY, CDR2 SVGAGI (reference sequence). V was pared by 1 base and J by 6 bases, with 16 bases between. CDR3 size: 16 residues. As DNA, the CDR3 is TGTGCCAGCAGTTACTTCGTGGGTGCCGGGGGCAATGAGCAGTTCTTC. The encoded protein is CASSYFVGAGGNEQFF.

J is TRBJ2-5 and V is TRBV2, with a possible D match to TRBD2 (6 bases). This CDR3 has 15 amino acids. Per germline, CDR1 SNHLY and CDR2 FYNNEI. Trimming removed 4 bases at V and 2 bases at J, with 14 bases between. The CDR3 loop reads CASSGEARRQETQYF. In DNA form, the CDR3 reads TGTGCCAGCAGTGGGGAGGCTAGGAGGCAAGAGACCCAGTACTTC.

The CDR3 sequence: CSAPGSIGYTF. The CDR3 DNA reads TGCAGTGCTCCAGGGTCCATTGGCTACACCTTC. The genes are TRBV20-1 and TRBJ1-2, with D possibly being TRBD1 (5 bases). This CDR3 region has 11 residues. Trimming removed 5 bases at V and 7 bases at J, with 11 bases between. CDR1 is DFQATT and CDR2 is SNEGSKA in the germline V gene (reference sequence).

The chain has TRBV7-9 and TRBJ1-1; D perhaps matches TRBD1 (5 bases). V dropped 3 bases and J dropped 2 bases, with 10 bases sitting between them. The CDR3 has 14 amino acids. Germline CDR1 SEHNR, CDR2 FQNEAQ (reference sequence). The CDR3 spells CASSFDRPNTEAFF. In DNA, the CDR3 is TGTGCCAGCAGCTTTGACAGACCTAACACTGAAGCTTTCTTT.

This clonotype occurred a few times. V gene TRBV18 combines with J gene TRBJ1-2, with D unclear. CDR1 KGHSH and CDR2 LQKENI come from the germline V gene. Trimming left V 2 bases short and J 5 bases short, with 15 bases between. The CDR3 runs to 15 residues. The CDR3 loop reads CASSPLPGSWYGYTF. In DNA form, the CDR3 reads TGTGCCAGCTCACCATTGCCGGGGAGTTGGTATGGCTACACCTTC.

The rearrangement uses TRBV7-6 and TRBJ1-3; no firm D call. This CDR3 is 13 amino acids long. Germline CDR1 is SGHVS and CDR2 is FNYEAQ. V lost 2 bases, J lost 7 bases, and 9 bases lay in between. CDR3 nucleotides: TGTGCCAGCAGCTTAACCGGGGTGAACACCATATATTTT. Translation gives CASSLTGVNTIYF.

V usage is TRBV12-3 or TRBV12-4 and J usage is TRBJ2-7; D may correspond to TRBD1 or TRBD2 (5 bases each). The V gene lost 7 bases and the J gene lost 0 bases, with 13 bases spanning the gap. CDR3 size: 14 residues. This CDR3 is CASTLGESSYEQYF. CDR3 in DNA: TGTGCCAGCACCTTGGGGGAGAGCTCCTACGAGCAGTACTTC.

V usage is TRBV25-1 and J usage is TRBJ1-1; 7 nucleotides line up with TRBD1. V trimming: 3 bases; J trimming: 4 bases; junction bases outside the gene matches: 8. From germline, CDR1 is MGHDK and CDR2 SYGVNS. The CDR3 consists of 15 residues. The CDR3 sequence: CASSDPGPGGTEAFF. DNA for the CDR3: TGTGCCAGCAGTGACCCAGGTCCAGGGGGCACTGAAGCTTTCTTT.

V usage is TRBV2 and J usage is TRBJ2-1; a weak D match, TRBD2 (5 bases). V was cut by 6 bases and J by 0 bases, with 15 bases left in between. The CDR3 loop spans 16 amino acids. The germline CDR1 and CDR2 sequences are SNHLY and FYNNEI. CDR3 amino acids: CASSGNPLSSYNEQFF. CDR3 DNA: TGTGCCAGCAGCGGGAACCCCCTGAGCTCCTACAATGAGCAGTTCTTC.

This clonotype was detected only a few times. CDR3 region: CATSSMSKRVNNQPQHF. Written as DNA, the CDR3 is TGTGCCACCAGCAGCATGAGCAAGAGAGTAAACAATCAGCCCCAGCATTTT. The rearrangement joins TRBV15 to TRBJ1-5; no firm D call. Germline CDR1 is LNHNV and CDR2 is YYDKDF (reference sequence). This CDR3 is built from 17 residues. Trimming took off 3 bases at V and 3 bases at J, with 18 bases between the two ends.

This chain links TRBV5-6 with TRBJ2-1, with 7 positions matching TRBD1. Germline V gene lookup returns CDR1 SGHDT and CDR2 YYEEEE. The CDR3 is made up of 14 amino acids. Trimming removed 6 bases from V and 2 bases from J; junction bases left unmatched: 5. CDR3 in amino acids: CASTPGTAYNEQFF. CDR3 in DNA: TGTGCCAGCACCCCCGGGACAGCCTACAATGAGCAGTTCTTC.